This T cell receptor (beta chain) emerged from a study of T cell repertoires in cytomegalovirus infection. The overall study: Carrying CMV and the relevant HLA type showed in public TCR beta signatures.

CDR1 and CDR2 (germline): PRHDT, FYEKMQ (reference sequence). The CDR3 consists of 14 residues. Trimming left V 5 bases short and J 5 bases short, with 15 bases between. TCRdb called the reads again in MiXCR, with one record for every CDR3 protein. The sample consists of about 530,000 distinct CDR3 sequences, 26% of them appearing once. General study findings and limits: Cumulated frequencies of public TCR beta families served to identify carriers of CMV plus the relevant HLA.

As concerns this clonotype: Antigen specificity is unknown.

V is TRBV13 and J is TRBJ1-2; D gene unclear. The sequence derives from a human donor in good health (CMV status not recorded). Some clones in this sample may be carry-over from other donors' samples. Source material: PBMCs. The CDR3 DNA follows: TGTGCCAGCAGCGACGGCCAGCCGCTTTATGGCTACACCTTC. It yields the protein CASSDGQPLYGYTF.